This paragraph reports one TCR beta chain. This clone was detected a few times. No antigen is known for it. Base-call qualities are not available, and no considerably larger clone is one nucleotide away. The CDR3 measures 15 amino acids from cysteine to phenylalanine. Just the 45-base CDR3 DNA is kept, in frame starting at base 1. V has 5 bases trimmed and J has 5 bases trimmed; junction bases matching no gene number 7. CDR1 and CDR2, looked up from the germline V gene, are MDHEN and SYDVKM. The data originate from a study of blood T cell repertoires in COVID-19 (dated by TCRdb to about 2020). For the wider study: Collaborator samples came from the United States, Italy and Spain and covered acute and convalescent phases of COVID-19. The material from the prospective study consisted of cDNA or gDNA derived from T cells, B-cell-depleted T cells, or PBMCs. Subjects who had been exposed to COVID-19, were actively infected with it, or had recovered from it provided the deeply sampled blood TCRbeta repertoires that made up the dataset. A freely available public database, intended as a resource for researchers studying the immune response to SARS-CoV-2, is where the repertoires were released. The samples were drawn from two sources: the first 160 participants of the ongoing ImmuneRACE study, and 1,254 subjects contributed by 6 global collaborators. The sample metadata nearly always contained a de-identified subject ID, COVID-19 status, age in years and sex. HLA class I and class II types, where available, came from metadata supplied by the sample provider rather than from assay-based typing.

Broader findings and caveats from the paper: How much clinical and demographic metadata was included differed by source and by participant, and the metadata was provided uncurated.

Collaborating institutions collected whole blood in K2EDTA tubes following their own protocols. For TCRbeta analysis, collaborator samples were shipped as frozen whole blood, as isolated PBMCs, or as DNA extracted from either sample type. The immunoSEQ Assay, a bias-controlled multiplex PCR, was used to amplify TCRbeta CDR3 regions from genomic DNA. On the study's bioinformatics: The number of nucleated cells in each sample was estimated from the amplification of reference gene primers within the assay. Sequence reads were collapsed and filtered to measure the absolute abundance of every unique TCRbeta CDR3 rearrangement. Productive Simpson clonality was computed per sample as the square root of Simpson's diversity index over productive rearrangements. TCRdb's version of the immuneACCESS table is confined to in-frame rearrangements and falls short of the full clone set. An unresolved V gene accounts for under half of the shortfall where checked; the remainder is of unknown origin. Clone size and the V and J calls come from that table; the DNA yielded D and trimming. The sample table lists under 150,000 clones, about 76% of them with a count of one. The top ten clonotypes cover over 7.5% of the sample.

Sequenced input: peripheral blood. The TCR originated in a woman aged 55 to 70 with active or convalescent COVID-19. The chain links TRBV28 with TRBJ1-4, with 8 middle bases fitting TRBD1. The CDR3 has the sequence CASSPQGGTNEKLFF. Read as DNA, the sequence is TGTGCCAGCAGTCCACAGGGGGGCACAAATGAAAAACTGTTTTTT. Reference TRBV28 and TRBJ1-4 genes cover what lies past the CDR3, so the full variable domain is DVKVTQSSRYLVKRTGEKVFLECVQDMDHENMFWYRQDPGLGLRLIYFSYDVKMKEKGDIPEGYSVSREKKERFSLILESASTNQTSMYLCASSPQGGTNEKLFFGSGTQLSVL.